These T cell receptor beta chains were read from a single sample in a study of long-term antiretroviral therapy in people with HIV. The table came from immunoSEQ multiplex PCR; TCRdb's copy has only in-frame clones and leaves some out. Of tens of thousands of clones listed, 90% to 95% are singletons. The specimen was unsorted PBMCs, collected just over 7.3 years after starting antiretroviral therapy. These receptors were taken from a man in his forties or fifties with HIV. Both conserved end residues are part of each CDR3. D genes are given only for firm matches. Expanded clones are given a class, and other clones once, few, many or no size at all.

D,J,V,size,CDR3,DNA
TRBD2,TRBJ2-3,TRBV5-1,.,CASSLKREKSTDTQYF,TGCGCCAGCAGCTTGAAGCGGGAAAAAAGCACAGATACGCAGTATTTT
.,TRBJ1-6,TRBV28,.,CASSFPPIGRVGSPLHF,TGTGCCAGCAGTTTCCCACCAATAGGCAGGGTAGGGTCACCCCTCCACTTT
TRBD2,TRBJ2-7,TRBV4-1,.,CASSQDAGGTPYEQYF,TGCGCCAGCAGCCAAGACGCCGGGGGGACTCCCTACGAGCAGTACTTC
.,TRBJ1-3,TRBV7-2,.,CASSFRGNTIYF,TGTGCCAGCAGCTTCAGGGGAAACACCATATATTTT
.,TRBJ1-2,TRBV20-1,.,CSASAPGGYTF,TGCAGTGCTAGTGCCCCCGGTGGCTACACCTTC
.,TRBJ2-6,TRBV2,.,CASSGGPVDMEANVLTF,TGTGCCAGCAGTGGCGGCCCAGTGGATATGGAGGCCAACGTCCTGACTTTC
TRBD1,TRBJ2-3,TRBV28,.,CASSFSQGADTQYF,TGTGCCAGCAGTTTTTCCCAGGGGGCAGATACGCAGTATTTT
TRBD1,TRBJ2-3,TRBV11-2,once,CASSFGQASTDTQYF,TGTGCCAGCAGCTTCGGACAGGCGTCCACAGATACGCAGTATTTT
.,TRBJ1-5,TRBV7-2,.,CASSLGGGGYQPQHF,TGTGCCAGCAGCTTAGGAGGGGGGGGGTACCAGCCCCAGCATTTT
TRBD1,TRBJ1-1,TRBV19,.,CASSIGTGSEAFF,TGTGCCAGTAGTATCGGGACAGGAAGTGAAGCTTTCTTT
.,TRBJ1-1,TRBV6-6,.,CASTRGRPDTEAFF,TGTGCCAGCACCCGGGGGCGGCCGGACACTGAAGCTTTCTTT
.,TRBJ2-7,TRBV6-5,.,CASSYSIGGHEQYF,TGTGCCAGCAGTTACTCGATCGGAGGGCACGAGCAGTACTTC
.,TRBJ1-1,TRBV7-3,.,CASSSTLKSEAFF,TGTGCCAGCAGCTCCACCCTCAAGTCTGAGGCTTTCTTT
TRBD1,TRBJ2-1,TRBV12-5,once,CASARDRTNEQFF,TGTGCTAGTGCCCGGGACAGGACGAATGAGCAGTTCTTC
.,TRBJ1-2,TRBV5-1,.,CASRRGDPGANYGYTF,TGCGCCAGCAGGAGAGGGGACCCTGGAGCCAACTATGGCTACACCTTC
TRBD1,TRBJ1-6,TRBV27,.,CASRLSGGHSPLHF,TGTGCCAGCCGCTTATCAGGGGGACACTCACCCCTCCACTTT
TRBD1,TRBJ2-7,TRBV7-6,.,CASSLVTGDGEQYF,TGTGCCAGCAGCTTAGTGACAGGGGACGGCGAGCAGTACTTC
.,TRBJ1-5,TRBV5-5,.,CASSLKGVGSNQPQHF,TGTGCCAGCAGCTTAAAGGGGGTGGGTAGCAATCAGCCCCAGCATTTT
TRBD2,TRBJ2-3,TRBV6-1,few,CASSETSGGATDTQYF,TGTGCCAGCAGTGAAACTAGCGGGGGGGCAACAGATACGCAGTATTTT
TRBD2,TRBJ2-7,TRBV6-1,once,CASRLAGAYEQYF,TGTGCCAGTAGACTAGCGGGGGCTTACGAGCAGTACTTC
.,TRBJ2-5,TRBV4-2,.,CASSQEGGPQETQYF,TGTGCCAGCAGCCAAGAAGGGGGTCCCCAAGAGACCCAGTACTTC
.,TRBJ1-3,TRBV5-6,.,CASAVVGDSGNTIYF,TGTGCCAGCGCCGTTGTGGGGGACTCTGGAAACACCATATATTTT
.,TRBJ2-1,TRBV11-2,.,CASSLWSGTYNEQFF,TGTGCCAGCAGCTTATGGTCGGGGACTTACAATGAGCAGTTCTTC
.,TRBJ2-7,TRBV30,once,CAWSGSGNKQYF,TGTGCCTGGAGTGGGTCAGGGAACAAGCAGTACTTC
.,TRBJ2-3,TRBV5-6,.,CASSSGPVASTTDTQYF,TGTGCCAGTAGCTCCGGCCCGGTGGCCTCAACCACAGATACGCAGTATTTT
.,TRBJ2-7,TRBV27,.,CASSRQGSEQYF,TGTGCCAGCAGTCGCCAGGGCTCCGAGCAGTACTTC
TRBD2,TRBJ2-7,TRBV19,once,CASQPLAGDVYEQYF,TGTGCCAGCCAACCTCTAGCGGGGGACGTCTACGAGCAGTACTTC
TRBD1,TRBJ2-7,TRBV5-3,.,CARSLDRGPLPLILEQYF,TGTGCCAGAAGCTTGGACAGGGGACCTCTACCTCTGATCCTCGAGCAGTACTTC
.,TRBJ1-6,TRBV19,.,CASSWGGHSPLHF,TGTGCCAGTAGCTGGGGAGGACACTCACCCCTCCACTTT
TRBD1,TRBJ1-6,TRBV30,.,CAWRTGGGSAPLHF,TGTGCCTGGAGGACAGGGGGAGGATCTGCACCCCTCCACTTT
.,TRBJ2-3,TRBV2,once,CASRGFRGEVDTQYF,TGTGCCAGCAGGGGTTTCAGGGGGGAGGTAGATACGCAGTATTTT
.,TRBJ2-6,TRBV19,.,CASSDTAGANVLTF,TGTGCCAGCAGCGACACTGCGGGGGCCAACGTCCTGACTTTC
TRBD1,TRBJ2-7,TRBV2,.,CASSGGQGSLYEQYF,TGTGCCAGCAGTGGGGGACAGGGGAGTCTCTACGAGCAGTACTTC